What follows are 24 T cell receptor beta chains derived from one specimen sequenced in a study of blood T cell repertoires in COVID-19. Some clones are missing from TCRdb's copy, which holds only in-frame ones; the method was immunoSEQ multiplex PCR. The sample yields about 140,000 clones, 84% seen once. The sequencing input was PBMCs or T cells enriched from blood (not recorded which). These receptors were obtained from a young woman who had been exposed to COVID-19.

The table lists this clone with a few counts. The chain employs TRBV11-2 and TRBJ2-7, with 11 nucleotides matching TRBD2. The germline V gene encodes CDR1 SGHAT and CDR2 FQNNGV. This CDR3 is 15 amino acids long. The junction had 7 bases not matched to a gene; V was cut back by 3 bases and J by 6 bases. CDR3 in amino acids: CASSFIAGGPGEQYF. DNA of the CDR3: TGTGCCAGCAGCTTCATAGCGGGAGGGCCGGGCGAGCAGTACTTC.

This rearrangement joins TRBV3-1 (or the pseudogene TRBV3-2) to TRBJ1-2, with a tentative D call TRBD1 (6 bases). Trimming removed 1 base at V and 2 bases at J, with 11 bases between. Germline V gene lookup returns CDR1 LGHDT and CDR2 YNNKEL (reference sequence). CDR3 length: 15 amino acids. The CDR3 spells CASSQGTAYNYGYTF. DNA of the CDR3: TGTGCCAGCAGCCAAGGGACAGCCTACAACTATGGCTACACCTTC.

CDR3 coding DNA: TGTGCCACCAGTGGAGCGGGAGGAAAGGGTGAGCAGTTCTTC. Its protein product is CATSGAGGKGEQFF. This chain connects TRBV24-1 to TRBJ2-1, with 9 nucleotides matching TRBD2. Losses at the gene ends were 5 bases for V and 9 bases for J; bases not matched to a gene: 7. The CDR3 contains 14 residues. Germline V gives CDR1 KGHDR, CDR2 SFDVKD.

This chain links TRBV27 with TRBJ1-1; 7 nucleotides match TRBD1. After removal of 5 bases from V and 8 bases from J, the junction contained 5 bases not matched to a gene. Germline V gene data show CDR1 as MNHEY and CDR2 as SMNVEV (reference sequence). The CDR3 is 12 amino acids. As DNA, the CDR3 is TGTGCCAGCAGTAGGGCAGGGGGGGAAGCTTTCTTT. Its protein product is CASSRAGGEAFF.

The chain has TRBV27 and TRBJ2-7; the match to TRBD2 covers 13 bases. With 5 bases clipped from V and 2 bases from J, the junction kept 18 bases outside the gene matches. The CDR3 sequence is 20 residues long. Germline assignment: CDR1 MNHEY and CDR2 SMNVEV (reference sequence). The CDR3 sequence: CASSPTTPLGLAGFTYEQYF. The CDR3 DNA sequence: TGTGCCAGCAGTCCGACGACTCCTCTGGGACTAGCGGGATTTACCTACGAGCAGTACTTC.

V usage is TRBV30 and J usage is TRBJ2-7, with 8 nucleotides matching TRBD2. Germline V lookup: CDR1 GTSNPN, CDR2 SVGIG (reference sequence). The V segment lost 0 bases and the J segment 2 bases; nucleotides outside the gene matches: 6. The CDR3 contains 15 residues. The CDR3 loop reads CAWSVGLAGTYEQYF. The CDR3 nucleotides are TGTGCCTGGAGTGTCGGGCTAGCGGGCACCTACGAGCAGTACTTC.

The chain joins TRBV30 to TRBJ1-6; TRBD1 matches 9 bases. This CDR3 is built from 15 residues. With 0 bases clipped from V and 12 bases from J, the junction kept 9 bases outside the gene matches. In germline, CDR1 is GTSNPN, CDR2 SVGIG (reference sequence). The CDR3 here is CAWSVGGQGFRPLHF. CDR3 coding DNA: TGTGCCTGGAGTGTAGGAGGACAGGGGTTTCGACCCCTCCACTTT.

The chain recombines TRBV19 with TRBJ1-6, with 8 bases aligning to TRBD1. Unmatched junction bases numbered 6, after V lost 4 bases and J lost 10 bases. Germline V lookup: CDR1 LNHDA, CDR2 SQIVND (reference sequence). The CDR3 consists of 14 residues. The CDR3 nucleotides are TGTGCCAGTAGTACAGACAGGGGTCGATCACCCCTCCACTTT. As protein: CASSTDRGRSPLHF.

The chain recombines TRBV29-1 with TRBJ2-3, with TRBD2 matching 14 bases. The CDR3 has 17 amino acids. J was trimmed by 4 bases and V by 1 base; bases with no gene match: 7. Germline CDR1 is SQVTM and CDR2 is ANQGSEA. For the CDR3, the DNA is TGCAGCGTTGAAGGTGGGGGACTAGCGGGAGCGGCAGATACGCAGTATTTT. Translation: CSVEGGGLAGAADTQYF.

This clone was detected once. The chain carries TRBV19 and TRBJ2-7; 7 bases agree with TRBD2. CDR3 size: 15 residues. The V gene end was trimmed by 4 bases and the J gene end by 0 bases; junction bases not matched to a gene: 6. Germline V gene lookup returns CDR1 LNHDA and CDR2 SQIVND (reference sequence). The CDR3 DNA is TGTGCCAGTAGTACCGTTACTAGCGACTCCTACGAGCAGTACTTC. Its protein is CASSTVTSDSYEQYF.

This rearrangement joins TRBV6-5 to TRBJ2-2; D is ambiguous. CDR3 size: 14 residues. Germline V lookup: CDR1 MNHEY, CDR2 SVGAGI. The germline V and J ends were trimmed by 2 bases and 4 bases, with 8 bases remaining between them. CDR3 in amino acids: CASSYAVATGELFF. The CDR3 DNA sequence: TGTGCCAGCAGTTACGCCGTGGCCACCGGGGAGCTGTTTTTT.

The CDR3 DNA is TGTGCCATCAGCGGACCTTCCAGCGGGGGATCCTACGAGCAGTACTTC. Residues: CAISGPSSGGSYEQYF. The V gene is TRBV10-3, the J gene TRBJ2-7; 8 bases map to TRBD2. CDR3 length: 16 residues. Germline trimming cut 6 bases from V and 1 base from J; bases unmatched to any gene: 11. Germline V gene lookup returns CDR1 ENHRY and CDR2 SYGVKD.

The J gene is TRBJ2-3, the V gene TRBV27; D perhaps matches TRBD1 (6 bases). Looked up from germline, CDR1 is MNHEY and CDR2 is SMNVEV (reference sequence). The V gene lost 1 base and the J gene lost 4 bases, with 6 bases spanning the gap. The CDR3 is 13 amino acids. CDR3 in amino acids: CASSLWGPDTQYF. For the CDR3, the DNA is TGTGCCAGCAGTTTATGGGGGCCAGATACGCAGTATTTT.

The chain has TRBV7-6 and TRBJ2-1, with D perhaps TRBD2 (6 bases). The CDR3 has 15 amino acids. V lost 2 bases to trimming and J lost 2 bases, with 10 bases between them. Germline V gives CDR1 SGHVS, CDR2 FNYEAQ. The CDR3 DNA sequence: TGTGCCAGCAGCTTACGGCGGGGCCCCTACAATGAGCAGTTCTTC. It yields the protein CASSLRRGPYNEQFF.

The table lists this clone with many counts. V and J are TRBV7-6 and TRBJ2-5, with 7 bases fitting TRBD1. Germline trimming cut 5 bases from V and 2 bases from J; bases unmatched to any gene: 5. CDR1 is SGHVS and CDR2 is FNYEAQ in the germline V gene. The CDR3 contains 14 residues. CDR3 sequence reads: CASSLGTAQETQYF. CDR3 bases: TGTGCCAGCAGCCTTGGGACAGCTCAAGAGACCCAGTACTTC.

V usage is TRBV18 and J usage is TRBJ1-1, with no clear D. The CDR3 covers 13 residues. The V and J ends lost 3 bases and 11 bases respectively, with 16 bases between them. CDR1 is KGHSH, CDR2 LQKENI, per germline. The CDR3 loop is CASSPGVREEAFF. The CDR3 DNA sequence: TGTGCCAGCTCACCCGGGGTGCGGGAGGAGGCTTTCTTT.

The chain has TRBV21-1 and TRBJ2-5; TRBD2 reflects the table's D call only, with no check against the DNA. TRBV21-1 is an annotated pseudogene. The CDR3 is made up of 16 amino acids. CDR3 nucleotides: TGTGCCAGCAGCAAAGGACTAGCGGGAGAGCTCCGGGCCCAGTACTTC. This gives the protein CASSKGLAGELRAQYF.

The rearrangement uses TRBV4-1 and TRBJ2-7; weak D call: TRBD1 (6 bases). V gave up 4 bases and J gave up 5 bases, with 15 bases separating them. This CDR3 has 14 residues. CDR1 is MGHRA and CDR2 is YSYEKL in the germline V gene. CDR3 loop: CASSLQQGNNEQYF. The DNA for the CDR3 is TGCGCCAGCAGCCTACAACAGGGAAATAACGAGCAGTACTTC.

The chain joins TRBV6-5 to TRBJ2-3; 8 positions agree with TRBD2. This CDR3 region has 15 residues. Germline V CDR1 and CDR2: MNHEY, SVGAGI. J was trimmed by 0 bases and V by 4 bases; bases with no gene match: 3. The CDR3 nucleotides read TGTGCCAGCAGTTGGTCTAGCGGGAGCACAGATACGCAGTATTTT. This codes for CASSWSSGSTDTQYF.

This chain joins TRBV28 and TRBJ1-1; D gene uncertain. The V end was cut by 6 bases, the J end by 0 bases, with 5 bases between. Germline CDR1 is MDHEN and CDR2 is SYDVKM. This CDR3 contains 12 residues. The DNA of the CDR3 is TGTGCCAGCAGACTCGTGAACACTGAAGCTTTCTTT. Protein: CASRLVNTEAFF.

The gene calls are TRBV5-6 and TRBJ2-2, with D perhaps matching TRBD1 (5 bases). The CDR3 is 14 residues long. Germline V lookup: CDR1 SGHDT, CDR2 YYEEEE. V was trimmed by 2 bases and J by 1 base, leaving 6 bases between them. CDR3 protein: CASSLGENTGELFF. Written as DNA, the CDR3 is TGTGCCAGCAGCTTAGGGGAGAACACCGGGGAGCTGTTTTTT.

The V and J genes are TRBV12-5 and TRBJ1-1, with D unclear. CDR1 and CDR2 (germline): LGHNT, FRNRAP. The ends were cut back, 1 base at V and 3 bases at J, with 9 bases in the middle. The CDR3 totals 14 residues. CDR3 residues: CASGLATVDTEAFF. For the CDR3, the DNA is TGTGCTAGTGGTTTGGCAACAGTTGACACTGAAGCTTTCTTT. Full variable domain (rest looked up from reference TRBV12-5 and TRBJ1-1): DARVTQTPRHKVTEMGQEVTMRCQPILGHNTVFWYRQTMMQGLELLAYFRNRAPLDDSGMPKDRFSAEMPDATLATLKIQPSEPRDSAVYFCASGLATVDTEAFFGQGTRLTVV.

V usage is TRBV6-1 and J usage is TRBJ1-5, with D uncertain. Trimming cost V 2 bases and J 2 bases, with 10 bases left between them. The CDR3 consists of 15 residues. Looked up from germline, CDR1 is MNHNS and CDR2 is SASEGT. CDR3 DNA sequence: TGTGCCAGCAGTGAAACCTTCGGGGGCAATCAGCCCCAGCATTTT. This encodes CASSETFGGNQPQHF.

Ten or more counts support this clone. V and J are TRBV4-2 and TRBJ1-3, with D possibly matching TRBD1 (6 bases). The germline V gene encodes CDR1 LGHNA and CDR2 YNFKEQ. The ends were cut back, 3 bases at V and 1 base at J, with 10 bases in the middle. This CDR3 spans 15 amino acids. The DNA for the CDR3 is TGTGCCAGCAGCCAGGAAGGGGGATCTGGAAACACCATATATTTT. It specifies CASSQEGGSGNTIYF.